The 29 T cell receptor beta chains listed next were all sequenced from one sample in a study of identical twins' blood T cells. MiXCR, run by TCRdb on the 5' RACE reads, gives a single entry per CDR3 protein. The sample consists of 350,000 to 400,000 distinct CDR3 sequences, more than 25% of them appearing once. The specimen was PBMCs. Source of these receptors: a woman aged 18 to 49 in good health.

Points on this clonotype: A clone one base away is much larger, so this may be a read error. This sequence joins TRBV28 and TRBJ2-3; D remains ambiguous. Trimming removed 8 bases at V and 1 base at J, with 10 bases between. From germline, CDR1 is MDHEN and CDR2 SYDVKM. The length of the CDR3 is 13 residues. The CDR3 here is CASSGSGTDTQYF. The CDR3 region has the DNA TGTGCCAGCTCCGGTTCCGGCACAGATACGCAGTATTTT.

This clonotype was counted a few times. The chain is built from TRBV12-3 or TRBV12-4 and TRBJ1-2; unclear D gene. Deletions cut 1 base from V and 8 bases from J, with 14 bases between. The length of the CDR3 is 14 residues. The CDR3 DNA reads as TGTGCCAGCAGTTTAGTAAGTTACAAGACGGGCTACACCTTC. It translates to CASSLVSYKTGYTF.

As to this clonotype: Compared with germline, one end of the junction differs, possibly owing to a read error. J is TRBJ2-1 and V is TRBV7-8, with D uncertain. Germline V gene data show CDR1 as SGHVS and CDR2 as FQNEAQ. The CDR3 consists of 17 residues. CDR3 DNA sequence: TGTGTCAGCAACCCTGATCAATCTTATAGCTCCTACAATGAGCAGTTCTTC. The encoded protein is CVSNPDQSYSSYNEQFF. Using reference TRBV7-8 and TRBJ2-1 for the parts outside the CDR3, the full variable domain is GAGVSQSPRYKVAKRGQDVALRCDPISGHVSLFWYQQALGQGPEFLTYFQNEAQLDKSGLPSDRFFAERPEGSVSTLKIQRTQQEDSAVYLCVSNPDQSYSSYNEQFFGPGTRLTVL.

J is TRBJ2-7 and V is TRBV18; D not resolved. CDR1 is KGHSH and CDR2 is LQKENI in the germline V gene. This CDR3 region has 13 residues. V lost 3 bases to trimming and J lost 3 bases, with 9 bases between them. CDR3 sequence: CASSPSRIYEQYF. The CDR3 DNA follows: TGTGCCAGCTCACCGTCAAGGATCTACGAGCAGTACTTC.

This clonotype was counted a few times. The gene calls are TRBV24-1 and TRBJ2-1; perhaps D is TRBD1 or TRBD2 (5 bases each). Trimming took off 10 bases at V and 4 bases at J, with 10 bases between the two ends. The CDR3 is made up of 12 amino acids. Germline CDR1 and CDR2: KGHDR and SFDVKD. For the CDR3, the DNA is TGTGCCACATGGGACGGGTACAATGAGCAGTTCTTC. Protein product: CATWDGYNEQFF.

To note about this clonotype: At one end, the junction sequence differs from germline, possibly due to a read error. This chain joins TRBV20-1 and TRBJ2-5, with TRBD1 matching 7 bases. This CDR3 has 13 residues. Per germline, CDR1 DFQATT and CDR2 SNEGSKA (reference sequence). The CDR3 DNA reads as TGCAGTGCTTCCGTGACAGGGCCAGAGGCCCAGCACTTC. As protein: CSASVTGPEAQHF.

The CDR3 nucleotides read TGCAGTGTTAGGGACGGACAGGCGAACACTGAAGCTTTCTTT. The encoded protein is CSVRDGQANTEAFF. This chain links TRBV20-1 with TRBJ1-1; 7 nucleotides agree with TRBD1. The germline gives CDR1 DFQATT, CDR2 SNEGSKA (reference sequence). Trimming at V came to 7 bases and at J to 1 base, leaving 9 bases not matched to a gene. The length of the CDR3 is 14 residues.

This clonotype was seen repeatedly, ten times or more. This rearrangement joins TRBV6-6 to TRBJ2-1, with 9 bases that match TRBD1. The germline gives CDR1 MNHNY, CDR2 SVGAGI (reference sequence). V gave up 5 bases and J gave up 9 bases; unmatched junction bases: 8. The CDR3 spans 14 residues. The CDR3 DNA reads as TGTGCCAGCAGTACGGGACAGGGCAAGGGTGAGCAGTTCTTC. Its protein is CASSTGQGKGEQFF.

This clonotype was counted between two and nine times. The gene calls are TRBV2 and TRBJ2-7; D call uncertain. The CDR3 has 15 residues. CDR1 is SNHLY, CDR2 FYNNEI, per germline. V lost 0 bases, J lost 2 bases, and 11 bases lay in between. CDR3 sequence reads: CASSEALLQTYEQYF. The CDR3, as DNA: TGTGCCAGCAGTGAAGCGCTACTACAAACCTACGAGCAGTACTTC.

The chain carries TRBV21-1 and TRBJ2-7; the tabulated D call, TRBD2, remains unverified against the DNA. TRBV21-1 is a pseudogene segment. The CDR3 length is 17 residues. The CDR3 DNA follows: TGTGCCAGCAGCATCATCTCGGGGGGCCGAGACCCCTACGAGCAGCACTTC. Protein product: CASSIISGGRDPYEQHF.

The rearrangement joins TRBV2 to TRBJ2-3; no clear D gene. CDR1 and CDR2 (germline): SNHLY, FYNNEI. V gave up 1 base and J gave up 2 bases, with 7 bases separating them. CDR3 size: 14 residues. Here the CDR3 reads CASSEGLDTDTQYF. In nucleotides, the CDR3 is TGTGCCAGCAGTGAAGGGCTAGACACAGATACGCAGTATTTT.

V usage is TRBV18 and J usage is TRBJ2-7; weak D call: TRBD2 (5 bases). The CDR3 is 13 residues long. V dropped 2 bases and J dropped 1 base, with 6 bases sitting between them. CDR1 and CDR2 (germline): KGHSH, LQKENI. CDR3 bases: TGTGCCAGCTCACCAAGCGGATCCTACGAGCAGTACTTC. Translated: CASSPSGSYEQYF. Complete variable domain (other parts from reference TRBV18 and TRBJ2-7): NAGVMQNPRHLVRRRGQEARLRCSPMKGHSHVYWYRQLPEEGLKFMVYLQKENIIDESGMPKERFSAEFPKEGPSILRIQQVVRGDSAAYFCASSPSGSYEQYFGPGTRLTVT.

The CDR3 spells CSAQLSGGSYGYTF. The CDR3 DNA reads TGCAGTGCCCAACTTTCCGGGGGAAGCTATGGCTACACCTTC. The rearrangement joins TRBV20-1 to TRBJ1-2; weak D call: TRBD1 (5 bases). The CDR3 loop spans 14 amino acids. Germline loops: CDR1 DFQATT, CDR2 SNEGSKA (reference sequence). Trimming pared 6 bases from V and 4 bases from J, leaving 18 bases between.

The chain is built from TRBV27 and TRBJ2-3; 13 bases agree with TRBD2. CDR1 is MNHEY and CDR2 is SMNVEV in the germline V gene (reference sequence). The CDR3 extends over 16 amino acids. The ends lost 5 bases at V and 1 base at J; junction bases unmatched: 3. In DNA, the CDR3 is TGTGCCAGCAGTAACGGACTAGCGGGGGGCACAGATACGCAGTATTTT. Amino acids: CASSNGLAGGTDTQYF.

In its sample, this clonotype was seen a few times. The chain joins TRBV2 to TRBJ1-2; D not resolved. Germline V gene data show CDR1 as SNHLY and CDR2 as FYNNEI. Trimming shortened V by 7 bases and J by 8 bases, and 17 bases separated the two germline ends. The CDR3 totals 13 residues. CDR3 amino acids: CASTRISDIGYTF. The DNA of the CDR3 is TGTGCCAGCACCAGAATCTCAGATATCGGCTACACCTTC.

V gene TRBV6-5 combines with J gene TRBJ2-5; 9 bases fit TRBD1. The CDR3 consists of 15 residues. CDR1 is MNHEY and CDR2 is SVGAGI in the germline V gene. J was trimmed by 2 bases and V by 0 bases; bases with no gene match: 1. CDR3 sequence (DNA): TGTGCCAGCAGTTACTCCGGACAGGGGCAAGAGACCCAGTACTTC. It is translated as CASSYSGQGQETQYF.

This clonotype was counted many times. The chain links TRBV29-1 to TRBJ1-1; TRBD1 is a possible D gene (5 bases). V gave up 5 bases and J gave up 3 bases, with 13 bases separating them. Germline V gene sequence: CDR1 SQVTM, CDR2 ANQGSEA. CDR3 length: 13 amino acids. CDR3 in DNA: TGCAGCGTTTGCCGGGACGGGGACACTGAAGCTTTCTTT. Translation gives CSVCRDGDTEAFF. Full variable domain (missing parts from reference TRBV29-1 and TRBJ1-1): SAVISQKPSRDICQRGTSLTIQCQVDSQVTMMFWYRQQPGQSLTLIATANQGSEATYESGFVIDKFPISRPNLTFSTLTVSNMSPEDSSIYLCSVCRDGDTEAFFGQGTRLTVV.

At least ten counts were recorded for this clonotype. J is TRBJ1-2 and V is TRBV24-1; TRBD1 is a possible D gene (6 bases). This CDR3 contains 12 residues. Trimming took 4 bases from V and 7 from J, leaving 9 bases between them. The germline CDR1 and CDR2 sequences are KGHDR and SFDVKD. CDR3 residues: CATSEGGTGYTF. The DNA of the CDR3 is TGTGCCACCAGTGAAGGGGGGACTGGCTACACCTTC.

With regard to this clonotype: The junction departs from the called germline gene at one end, perhaps through a read error. J is TRBJ2-2 and V is TRBV27, with 7 bases lining up with TRBD2. Germline CDR1 is MNHEY and CDR2 is SMNVEV (reference sequence). CDR3 size: 17 residues. CDR3 residues: CAGSLWGGPANTGELFF. CDR3 coding DNA: TGTGCCGGCAGTTTATGGGGAGGGCCGGCGAACACCGGGGAGCTGTTTTTT.

Notes on this clonotype: One base away lies a much larger clone, so this may be a sequencing read error. This chain connects TRBV27 to TRBJ1-1; D unclear. The CDR3 contains 12 residues. Per germline, CDR1 MNHEY and CDR2 SMNVEV (reference sequence). V gave up 3 bases and J gave up 7 bases, with 9 bases separating them. The CDR3 sequence is CASSFRTGEAFF. In nucleotides, the CDR3 is TGTGCCAGCAGTTTCCGGACGGGTGAAGCTTTCTTT.

The rearrangement links TRBV20-1 to TRBJ2-5; D could derive from TRBD1 or TRBD2 (6 bases each). The CDR3 runs to 11 residues. Trimming took off 6 bases at V and 7 bases at J, with 12 bases between the two ends. Germline CDR1 is DFQATT and CDR2 is SNEGSKA (reference sequence). The DNA of the CDR3 is TGCAGTGCCACCAGGGGAGGGACCCAGTACTTC. It yields the protein CSATRGGTQYF.

This clonotype was found many times. The rearrangement joins TRBV27 to TRBJ1-6, with unresolved D. This CDR3 region has 14 residues. The V gene's germline CDR1 is MNHEY and CDR2 SMNVEV (reference sequence). The V gene lost 2 bases and the J gene lost 7 bases, with 9 bases spanning the gap. CDR3 nucleotide sequence: TGTGCCAGCAGTTTACTTAGAGGGAATTCACCCCTCCACTTT. It yields the protein CASSLLRGNSPLHF.

This chain links TRBV29-1 with TRBJ2-5; the D gene could be TRBD1 or TRBD2 (5 bases each). The germline V gene has CDR1 SQVTM and CDR2 ANQGSEA. The CDR3 covers 14 residues. The germline V and J ends were trimmed by 8 bases and 2 bases, with 18 bases remaining between them. CDR3 loop: CSLIAGTNQETQYF. CDR3 bases: TGCAGCCTCATCGCCGGGACCAATCAAGAGACCCAGTACTTC. The complete variable domain, with remaining parts taken from reference TRBV29-1 and TRBJ2-5, reads SAVISQKPSRDICQRGTSLTIQCQVDSQVTMMFWYRQQPGQSLTLIATANQGSEATYESGFVIDKFPISRPNLTFSTLTVSNMSPEDSSIYLCSLIAGTNQETQYFGPGTRLLVL.

The chain joins TRBV18 to TRBJ1-6, with D unclear. The CDR3 is 16 residues long. Germline loops: CDR1 KGHSH, CDR2 LQKENI. Trimming shortened V by 2 bases and J by 10 bases, and 18 bases separated the two germline ends. The CDR3 loop is CASSPRTGRGESPLHF. CDR3 sequence (DNA): TGTGCCAGCTCACCAAGAACGGGGAGAGGTGAATCACCCCTCCACTTT.

There are a few counts of this clonotype. The chain recombines TRBV2 with TRBJ2-1; 7 bases map to TRBD2. Germline loops: CDR1 SNHLY, CDR2 FYNNEI. The CDR3 extends over 13 amino acids. V was clipped by 8 bases and J by 1 base; unmatched bases: 2. The CDR3 sequence: CASQRGSYNEQFF. The CDR3 DNA reads TGTGCCAGCCAGCGGGGATCCTACAATGAGCAGTTCTTC.

The chain joins TRBV11-2 to TRBJ1-4, with D perhaps matching TRBD1 (6 bases). This CDR3 spans 15 amino acids. Germline CDR1 and CDR2: SGHAT and FQNNGV. V was trimmed by 8 bases and J by 4 bases, leaving 17 bases between them. Here the CDR3 reads CASQTRKDSNEKLFF. The CDR3 DNA follows: TGTGCCAGCCAAACGAGAAAGGACAGTAATGAAAAACTGTTTTTT.

Many counts were recorded for this clonotype. V is TRBV6-6 and J is TRBJ2-7; D remains unclear. The germline V and J ends were trimmed by 0 bases and 5 bases, with 11 bases remaining between them. The CDR3 runs 14 residues. In germline, CDR1 is MNHNY, CDR2 SVGAGI (reference sequence). CDR3 nucleotides: TGTGCCAGCAGTTACTCGTCAGGACCCGACGAGCAGTACTTC. Its protein product is CASSYSSGPDEQYF.

Only one count was recorded for this clonotype. The chain is built from TRBV6-2 or TRBV6-3 and TRBJ2-1, with D tentatively TRBD1 (5 bases). V was clipped by 5 bases and J by 6 bases, with 17 bases between them. Germline lookup yields CDR1 MNHEY and CDR2 SVGEGT. The CDR3 is 15 residues long. The CDR3 region has the DNA TGTGCCAGCAGTGCCCCAAACCAGGGCCGCAATGAGCAGTTCTTC. Protein: CASSAPNQGRNEQFF.

This clonotype was detected only a few times. V and J are TRBV7-2 and TRBJ1-2; TRBD1 is a possible D gene (5 bases). CDR3 length: 13 amino acids. With 1 base removed from V and 6 bases from J, the gap between germline ends came to 9 bases. In germline, CDR1 is SGHTA, CDR2 FQGNSA. CDR3 residues: CASSLVTADGYTF. CDR3 bases: TGTGCCAGCAGCTTAGTGACAGCCGATGGCTACACCTTC. Variable domain in full (rest from reference TRBV7-2 and TRBJ1-2): GAGVSQSPSNKVTEKGKDVELRCDPISGHTALYWYRQSLGQGLEFLIYFQGNSAPDKSGLPSDRFSAERTGGSVSTLTIQRTQQEDSAVYLCASSLVTADGYTFGSGTRLTVV.